These T cell receptor beta chains were read from a single sample in a study of cytomegalovirus exposure and HLA in healthy donors. Clones were sequenced by immunoSEQ multiplex PCR, and TCRdb holds only the in-frame ones, with some missing. The sample holds 100,000 or so clones. Material: PBMCs. The receptors originated from a man between 45 and 60 years old in good health and CMV-seronegative. Both conserved end residues are part of each CDR3. A D gene is named only where the DNA matches it firmly. For some rows the clone size is stated as once, few or many, or as a class when expanded; others skip it.

>TRBD1|TRBV13|TRBJ1-1|NA
TGTGCCAGCAGGTTCCGGGACAGGGGGCTGGGGACTGAAGCTTTCTTT
CASRFRDRGLGTEAFF
>NA|TRBV9|TRBJ1-4|NA
TGTGCCAGCAGCGTAGGACTAATACCCCGAAAACTGTTTTTT
CASSVGLIPRKLFF
>NA|TRBV2|TRBJ2-7|NA
TGTGCCAGCAGTGAAGGTTCCAGGGTTGTTGAGCAGTACTTC
CASSEGSRVVEQYF
>TRBD1|TRBV18|TRBJ2-2|NA
TGTGCCAGCTCACCACGGGACAGAAACACCGGGGAGCTGTTTTTT
CASSPRDRNTGELFF
>NA|TRBV6-4|TRBJ1-1|NA
TGTGCCAGCAGCGCCTCGGGAAACACTGAAGCTTTCTTT
CASSASGNTEAFF
>NA|TRBV19|TRBJ2-2|NA
TGTGCCAGTAGTATGTTCAGTCCCGAGGAGCTGTTTTTT
CASSMFSPEELFF
>NA|TRBV7-2|TRBJ2-7|NA
TGTGCCAGCAGTCGGGACACTCACCAGTACGAGCAGTACTTC
CASSRDTHQYEQYF
>TRBD2|TRBV6-1|TRBJ2-5|NA
TGTGCCAGCAGTGAAGGGGCAGGGCGGGAGTACCAAGAGACCCAGTACTTC
CASSEGAGREYQETQYF
>NA|TRBV19|TRBJ2-7|NA
TGTGCCAGTAGTATAGGAGGAGGGGTAGTCTCCTACGAGCAGTACTTC
CASSIGGGVVSYEQYF
>TRBD1|TRBV19|TRBJ1-5|medium-sized
TGTGCCAGTAGTGCAATACAGGGGTTTGAGCCCCAGCATTTT
CASSAIQGFEPQHF
>NA|TRBV29-1|TRBJ1-5|NA
TGCAGCGTTGTGGGGTGGGAGGGATGTGATCAGCCCCAGCATTTT
CSVVGWEGCDQPQHF
>NA|TRBV10-3|TRBJ1-4|NA
TGTGCCATCAGTGAGGCAAGCCGTGCAACTAATGAAAAACTGTTTTTT
CAISEASRATNEKLFF
>TRBD1|TRBV15|TRBJ2-1|NA
TGTGCCACCAGCAGAGGGACAGGGGACCGGATTCTAGACAATGAGCAGTTCTTC
CATSRGTGDRILDNEQFF
>TRBD1|TRBV6-5|TRBJ1-1|NA
TGTGCCAGCAGTAAGGACAGGGGGGGAAAAGAAGCTTTCTTT
CASSKDRGGKEAFF
>TRBD1|TRBV27|TRBJ1-5|NA
TGTGCCAGCAGTTCCTTAGGGACAGGGGTTCATCAGCCCCAGCATTTT
CASSSLGTGVHQPQHF
>TRBD1|TRBV5-1|TRBJ2-5|NA
TGCGCCAGCAGCTTGGCGGGACAGTCCCAAGAGACCCAGTACTTC
CASSLAGQSQETQYF
>NA|TRBV5-4|TRBJ1-2|NA
TGTGCCAGCAGCGGCTCGGGATCTGGCGGCTACACCTTC
CASSGSGSGGYTF
>TRBD2|TRBV14|TRBJ2-3|NA
TGTGCCACCACCCTAGCGGGGTCAGATACGCAGTATTTT
CATTLAGSDTQYF
>TRBD1|TRBV11-1|TRBJ1-1|NA
TGTGCCAGCAGCCCCAGGGGGAAAGTTGAAGCTTTCTTT
CASSPRGKVEAFF
>TRBD1|TRBV5-1|TRBJ2-5|NA
TGCGCCAGCAGTTCCGGGACAGGGGAAGAGACCCAGTACTTC
CASSSGTGEETQYF
>TRBD1|TRBV11-3|TRBJ1-1|NA
TGTGCCAGCAGGGGAACAGGGGGCGTCACTGAAGCTTTCTTT
CASRGTGGVTEAFF
>NA|TRBV6-5|TRBJ1-3|NA
TGTGCCAGCAGGGGCGTATTGGGAAACACCATATATTTT
CASRGVLGNTIYF
>NA|TRBV7-2|TRBJ2-5|NA
TGTGCCAGCAGCCGTAACAGAGCCCCTGAGACCCAGTACTTC
CASSRNRAPETQYF
>NA|TRBV18|TRBJ2-3|NA
TGTGCCAGCTCGCGCGAGGGCGGTGAGTTCACAGATACGCAGTATTTT
CASSREGGEFTDTQYF
>NA|TRBV10-3|TRBJ1-2|NA
TGTGCCATCAGTGTTAACGAGAACTATGGCTACACCTTC
CAISVNENYGYTF
>TRBD1|TRBV6-6|TRBJ2-5|NA
TGTGCCAGCAGTTACCGACAGGGGCGACAAGAGACCCAGTACTTC
CASSYRQGRQETQYF
>NA|TRBV11-3|TRBJ2-7|NA
TGTGCCAGCAGCTTAGAGTCGTATACCTACGAGCAGTACTTC
CASSLESYTYEQYF
>NA|TRBV9|TRBJ1-1|NA
TGTGCCAGCAGCGTAACCGGGGGTGAAGCTTTCTTT
CASSVTGGEAFF
>TRBD2|TRBV27|TRBJ2-1|NA
TGTGCCACCCGGACTAGTCCGACCGACAATGAGCAGTTCTTC
CATRTSPTDNEQFF
>NA|TRBV2|TRBJ1-2|NA
TGTGCCAGCAGAGGGGGACCGATCTATGGCTACACCTTC
CASRGGPIYGYTF
>NA|TRBV5-1|TRBJ1-2|NA
TGCGCCAGCAGCTCCGACCCGACAGACTATGGCTACACCTTC
CASSSDPTDYGYTF
>TRBD1|TRBV29-1|TRBJ1-1|NA
TGCAGCGTGGCCCGGGACAGGGTCCCCACTGAAGCTTTCTTT
CSVARDRVPTEAFF
>NA|TRBV5-4|TRBJ1-1|NA
TGTGCCAGCAGCTTTGGCAAGAACACTGAAGCTTTCTTT
CASSFGKNTEAFF
>NA|TRBV2|TRBJ1-1|NA
TGTGCCAGCAGTGAAAACGGGGGGCGGAACACTGAAGCTTTCTTT
CASSENGGRNTEAFF
>TRBD2|TRBV9|TRBJ2-3|NA
TGTGCCAGCAGCGAGACTAGCGGGGGGGCCCCCAGCACAGATACGCAGTATTTT
CASSETSGGAPSTDTQYF
>NA|TRBV19|TRBJ1-3|NA
TGTGCCAGTAGTATCCTATACACATGGGACACTTTTGGCTCTGGAAACACCATATATTTT
CASSILYTWDTFGSGNTIYF
>TRBD1|TRBV2|TRBJ1-2|NA
TGTGCCAGCAGTGAAGCGGGGCAGGGGGGTATCCTAAACTATGGCTACACCTTC
CASSEAGQGGILNYGYTF
>NA|TRBV6-5|TRBJ1-3|NA
TGTGCCAGCACCCCGAACGCAGATTCTGGAAACACCATATATTTT
CASTPNADSGNTIYF
>TRBD1|TRBV4-3|TRBJ2-7|NA
TGCGCCAGCAGTCGACAGGGACAGCAGTACGAGCAGTACTTC
CASSRQGQQYEQYF
>NA|TRBV10-3|TRBJ2-7|NA
TGTGCCATCAGTGATACCGGGACTGCCTCCCCCTACGAGCAGTACTTC
CAISDTGTASPYEQYF
>NA|TRBV11-2|TRBJ1-3|NA
TGTGCCAGCAGCGCGACCATGGGCTACACCATATATTTT
CASSATMGYTIYF
>TRBD1|TRBV15|TRBJ2-7|NA
TGTGCCACCAGCATTGGGACAGTACTCTCCTACGAGCAGTACTTC
CATSIGTVLSYEQYF
>NA|TRBV11-2|TRBJ2-7|NA
TGTGCCAGCAGCCCAGGGGTCGGGGTCTCCTACGAGCAGTACTTC
CASSPGVGVSYEQYF
>TRBD1|TRBV5-1|TRBJ2-7|NA
TGCGCCAGCAGCCTGGGACAGAGCTCCTACGAGCAGTACTTC
CASSLGQSSYEQYF
>TRBD1|TRBV29-1|TRBJ2-7|NA
TGCAGCGTTGAAAGAAGGACAGGTTACGCCTACGAGCAGTACTTC
CSVERRTGYAYEQYF